This TCR beta chain was profiled in a study of blood T cell repertoires in COVID-19. Libraries were prepared by immunoSEQ multiplex PCR; TCRdb keeps only in-frame clonotypes and omits some of them. The table has about 370,000 clones, 80% to 90% seen once; the top ten hold roughly 0.99%. The clonotype originates from a man aged 18 to 35 who had recovered from COVID-19. The material sequenced was PBMCs or T cells enriched from blood (not recorded which).

CDR3 DNA: TGTGCCAGCAGCTGGGGGACCGGGACTAGCGGCAATGAGCAGTTCTTC. This sequence encodes CASSWGTGTSGNEQFF. The chain uses TRBV13 and TRBJ2-1, with 11 bases aligning to TRBD2. The germline V gene has CDR1 PRHDT and CDR2 FYEKMQ (reference sequence). The CDR3 totals 16 residues. The V gene end was trimmed by 4 bases and the J gene end by 6 bases; junction bases not matched to a gene: 8.